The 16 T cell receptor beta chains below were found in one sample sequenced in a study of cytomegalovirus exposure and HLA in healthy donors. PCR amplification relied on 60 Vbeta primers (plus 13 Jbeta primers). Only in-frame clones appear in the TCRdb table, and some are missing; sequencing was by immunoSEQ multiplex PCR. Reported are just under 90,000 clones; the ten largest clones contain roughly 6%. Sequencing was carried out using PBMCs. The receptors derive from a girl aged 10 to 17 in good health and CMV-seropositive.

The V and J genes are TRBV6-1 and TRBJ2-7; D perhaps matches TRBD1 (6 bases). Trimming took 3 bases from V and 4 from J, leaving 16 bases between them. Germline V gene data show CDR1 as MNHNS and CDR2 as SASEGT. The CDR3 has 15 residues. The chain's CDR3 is CASSDYPSQGYEQYV. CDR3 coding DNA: TGTGCCAGCAGTGACTACCCCTCCCAGGGGTACGAGCAGTACGTC.

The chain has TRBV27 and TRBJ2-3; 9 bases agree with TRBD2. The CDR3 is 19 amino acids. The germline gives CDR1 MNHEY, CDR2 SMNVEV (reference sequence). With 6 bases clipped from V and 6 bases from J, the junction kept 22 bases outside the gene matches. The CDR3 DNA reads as TGTGCCAGCAGATCTCGGTCTCGCGGGGGGGAATTACGGGCCGATACGCAGTATTTT. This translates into CASRSRSRGGELRADTQYF.

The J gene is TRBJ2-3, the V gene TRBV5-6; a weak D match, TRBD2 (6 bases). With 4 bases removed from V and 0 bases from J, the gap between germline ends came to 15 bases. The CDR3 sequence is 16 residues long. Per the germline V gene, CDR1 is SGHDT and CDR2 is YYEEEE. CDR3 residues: CASSAVRGISTDTQYF. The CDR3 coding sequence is TGTGCCAGCAGCGCAGTGCGGGGAATTAGCACAGATACGCAGTATTTT.

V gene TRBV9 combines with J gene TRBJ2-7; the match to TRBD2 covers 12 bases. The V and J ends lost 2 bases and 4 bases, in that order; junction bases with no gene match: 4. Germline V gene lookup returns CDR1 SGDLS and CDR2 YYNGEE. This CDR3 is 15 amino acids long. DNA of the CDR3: TGTGCCAGCAGCGTCGCCGGGACTAGCGGGTACGAGCAGTACTTC. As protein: CASSVAGTSGYEQYF.

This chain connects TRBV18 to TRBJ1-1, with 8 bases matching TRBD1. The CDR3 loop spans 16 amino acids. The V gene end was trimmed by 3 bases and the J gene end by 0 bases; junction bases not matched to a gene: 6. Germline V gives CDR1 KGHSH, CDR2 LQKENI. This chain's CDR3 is CASSPGQGNMNTEAFF. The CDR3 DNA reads TGTGCCAGCTCACCCGGACAGGGAAACATGAACACTGAAGCTTTCTTT. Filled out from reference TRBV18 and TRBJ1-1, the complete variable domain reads NAGVMQNPRHLVRRRGQEARLRCSPMKGHSHVYWYRQLPEEGLKFMVYLQKENIIDESGMPKERFSAEFPKEGPSILRIQQVVRGDSAAYFCASSPGQGNMNTEAFFGQGTRLTVV.

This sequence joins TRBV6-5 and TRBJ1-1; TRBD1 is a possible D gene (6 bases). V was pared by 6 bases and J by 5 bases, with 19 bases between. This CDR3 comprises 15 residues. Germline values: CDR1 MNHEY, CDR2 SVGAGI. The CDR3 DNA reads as TGTGCCAGCAGCCACCGTGGACAGCGGAAGACTGAAGCTTTCTTT. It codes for CASSHRGQRKTEAFF.

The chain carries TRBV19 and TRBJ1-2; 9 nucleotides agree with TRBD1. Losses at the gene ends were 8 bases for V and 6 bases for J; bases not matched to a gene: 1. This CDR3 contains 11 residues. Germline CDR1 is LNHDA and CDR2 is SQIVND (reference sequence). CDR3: CASGTGNGYTF. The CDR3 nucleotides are TGTGCCAGTGGGACAGGGAATGGCTACACCTTC.

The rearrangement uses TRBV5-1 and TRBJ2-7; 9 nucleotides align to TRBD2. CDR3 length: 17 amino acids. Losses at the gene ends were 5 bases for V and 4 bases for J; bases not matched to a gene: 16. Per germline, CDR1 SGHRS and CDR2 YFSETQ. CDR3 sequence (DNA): TGCGCCAGCAGTCCCGGATGGAGCGGCGGGGGGGCGTACGAGCAGTACTTC. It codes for CASSPGWSGGGAYEQYF.

The CDR3 loop reads CASSPLAGTDTQYF. The CDR3 DNA follows: TGTGCCAGCAGTCCTCTAGCGGGGACAGATACGCAGTATTTT. The V gene is TRBV2, the J gene TRBJ2-3; TRBD2 agrees at 9 bases. The CDR3 totals 14 residues. V lost 5 bases to trimming and J lost 3 bases; unmatched junction nucleotides: 3. The germline V gene has CDR1 SNHLY and CDR2 FYNNEI.

CDR3 amino acids: CASSIRPLASSTDTQYF. The CDR3 DNA follows: TGTGCCAGCAGTATACGACCACTAGCTTCTAGCACAGATACGCAGTATTTT. The chain has TRBV2 and TRBJ2-3, with TRBD2 as a possible D gene (6 bases). V shed 5 bases and J shed 0 bases, with 18 bases lying between them. Germline CDR1 reads SNHLY; CDR2 reads FYNNEI. CDR3 size: 17 residues.

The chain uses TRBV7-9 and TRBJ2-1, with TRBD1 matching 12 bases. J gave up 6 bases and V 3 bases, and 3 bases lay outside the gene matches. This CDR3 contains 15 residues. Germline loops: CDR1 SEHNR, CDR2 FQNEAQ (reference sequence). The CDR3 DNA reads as TGTGCCAGCAGCTTCGGGACAGGGGGCTTCAATGAGCAGTTCTTC. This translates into CASSFGTGGFNEQFF.

The DNA of the CDR3 is TGTGCCAGCAGGGACAGGGGCGACGGGGAGCTGTTTTTT. Its translation is CASRDRGDGELFF. The V call is TRBV25-1, the J call TRBJ2-2; 9 nucleotides match TRBD1. This CDR3 comprises 13 residues. Trimming cost V 6 bases and J 7 bases; bases outside gene matches: 3. Germline V CDR1 and CDR2: MGHDK, SYGVNS.

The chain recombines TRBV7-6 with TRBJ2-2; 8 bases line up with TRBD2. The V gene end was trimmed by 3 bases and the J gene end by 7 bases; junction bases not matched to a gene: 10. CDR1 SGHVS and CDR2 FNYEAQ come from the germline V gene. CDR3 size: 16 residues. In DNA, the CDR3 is TGTGCCAGCAGCTTCTTACCGGGACTAGAGGTCGGGGAGCTGTTTTTT. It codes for CASSFLPGLEVGELFF.

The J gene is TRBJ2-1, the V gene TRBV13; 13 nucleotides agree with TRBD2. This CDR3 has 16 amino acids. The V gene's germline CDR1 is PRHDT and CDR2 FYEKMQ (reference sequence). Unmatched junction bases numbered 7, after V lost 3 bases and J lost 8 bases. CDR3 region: CASSFRLAGGGDEQFF. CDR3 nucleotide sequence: TGTGCCAGCAGCTTCCGACTAGCGGGGGGAGGCGATGAGCAGTTCTTC. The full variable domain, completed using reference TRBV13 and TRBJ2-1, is AAGVIQSPRHLIKEKRETATLKCYPIPRHDTVYWYQQGPGQDPQFLISFYEKMQSDKGSIPDRFSAQQFSDYHSELNMSSLELGDSALYFCASSFRLAGGGDEQFFGPGTRLTVL.

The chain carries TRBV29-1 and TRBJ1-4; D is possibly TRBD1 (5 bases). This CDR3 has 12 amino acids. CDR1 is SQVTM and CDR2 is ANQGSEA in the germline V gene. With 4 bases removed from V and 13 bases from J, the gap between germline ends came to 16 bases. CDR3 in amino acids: CSVGDAGLGLFF. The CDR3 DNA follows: TGCAGCGTTGGAGACGCGGGGCTCGGACTGTTTTTT.

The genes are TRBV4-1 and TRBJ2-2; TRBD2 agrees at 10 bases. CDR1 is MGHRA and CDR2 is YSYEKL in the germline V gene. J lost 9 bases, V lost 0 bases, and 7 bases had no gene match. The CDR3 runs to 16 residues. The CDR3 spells CASSQDSSGGHRELFF. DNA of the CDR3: TGCGCCAGCAGCCAAGATTCTAGCGGGGGCCACCGGGAGCTGTTTTTT.